Following are 9 T cell receptor beta chains from one sample sequenced in a study of T cells in Graves' hyperthyroidism and ophthalmopathy. TCR beta CDR3 region amplification was performed from RNA transcripts. HTBI primers were employed in a first-round RT-PCR of the TCR CDR3. From the multiplex PCR reads, TCRdb called clonotypes with MiXCR, one entry per CDR3 protein. This table has 200,000 to 300,000 distinct CDR3 sequences, over 15% appearing once. The specimen sequenced was blood. The source is a woman aged 18-29 years with Graves' ophthalmopathy.

Ten or more counts support this clonotype. The chain employs TRBV30 and TRBJ2-7, with 8 bases aligning to TRBD2. The CDR3 consists of 11 residues. V lost 8 bases, J lost 3 bases, and 3 bases stayed unmatched. Germline V gives CDR1 GTSNPN, CDR2 SVGIG (reference sequence). DNA for the CDR3: TGTGCCGGCCGGGGGGGCTACGAGCAGTACTTC. This gives the protein CAGRGGYEQYF.

This clonotype has at least ten counts. This chain connects TRBV20-1 to TRBJ1-5; 8 bases are a match to TRBD1. V shed 6 bases, J shed 7 bases, and the junction held 5 bases outside the gene matches. Germline lookup yields CDR1 DFQATT and CDR2 SNEGSKA (reference sequence). This CDR3 has 12 residues. The DNA for the CDR3 is TGCAGTGCAACAGGGGGAGGGCAGCCCCAGCATTTT. Translated: CSATGGGQPQHF.

There are many counts of this clonotype. The genes are TRBV12-3 or TRBV12-4 and TRBJ2-2, with 8 bases that match TRBD2. The CDR3 has 14 residues. The V and J ends lost 10 bases and 1 base, in that order; junction bases with no gene match: 5. CDR3 protein: CATKRGLNTGELFF. The CDR3, as DNA: TGTGCCACGAAGCGGGGGTTGAACACCGGGGAGCTGTTTTTT.

This clonotype was seen repeatedly, ten times or more. The chain combines TRBV5-1 with TRBJ1-4; D is perhaps TRBD1 (5 bases). Trimming shortened V by 4 bases and J by 5 bases, and 12 bases separated the two germline ends. The CDR3 consists of 14 residues. Germline CDR1 reads SGHRS; CDR2 reads YFSETQ. The CDR3 region is CASSRGDGNEKLFF. In nucleotides, the CDR3 is TGCGCCAGCAGCCGGGGGGACGGAAATGAAAAACTGTTTTTT.

This clonotype was found many times. V and J are TRBV5-5 and TRBJ1-1; 7 nucleotides align to TRBD1. Germline values: CDR1 SGHKS, CDR2 YYEKEE (reference sequence). V was pared by 0 bases and J by 5 bases, with 4 bases of the junction left unmatched. CDR3 length: 14 residues. The CDR3 sequence: CASSLGTGLTEAFF. CDR3 nucleotides: TGTGCCAGCAGCTTGGGGACAGGTCTTACTGAAGCTTTCTTT.

This clonotype was observed many times. The rearrangement links TRBV27 to TRBJ2-7; possible D gene TRBD2, 5 bases. CDR3 length: 15 amino acids. Germline values: CDR1 MNHEY, CDR2 SMNVEV (reference sequence). The germline V and J ends were trimmed by 5 bases and 5 bases, with 19 bases remaining between them. Here the CDR3 DNA reads TGTGCCAGCAGTCCTCAAGGGAGAAGTAGGAACGAGCAGTACTTC. Its translation: CASSPQGRSRNEQYF.

This clonotype was counted ten times or more. V usage is TRBV11-2 and J usage is TRBJ2-7; the match to TRBD2 covers 9 bases. V was pared by 2 bases and J by 4 bases, with 6 bases of the junction left unmatched. The CDR3 totals 15 residues. CDR1 and CDR2 (germline): SGHAT, FQNNGV. The CDR3 DNA reads TGTGCCAGCAGCTTAACGGCGGGAGGGTTTTACGAGCAGTACTTC. Amino acid sequence: CASSLTAGGFYEQYF.

In its sample, this clonotype was seen many times. This CDR3 is CAWNASSLPTEAFF. The CDR3 DNA sequence: TGTGCCTGGAACGCGAGCAGCCTTCCAACTGAAGCTTTCTTT. V is TRBV30 and J is TRBJ1-1; unclear D gene. V lost 4 bases and J 5 bases, leaving 17 bases between the germline ends. CDR1 is GTSNPN, CDR2 SVGIG, per germline (reference sequence). The CDR3 sequence is 14 residues long.

This clonotype came up many times. The chain uses TRBV20-1 and TRBJ1-2; D might be TRBD1 (5 bases). Looked up from germline, CDR1 is DFQATT and CDR2 is SNEGSKA (reference sequence). The CDR3 has 13 residues. With 1 base removed from V and 4 bases from J, the gap between germline ends came to 10 bases. The CDR3 region has the DNA TGCAGTGCTAGAGCCGAGCAGGGCTATGGCTACACCTTC. This codes for CSARAEQGYGYTF.